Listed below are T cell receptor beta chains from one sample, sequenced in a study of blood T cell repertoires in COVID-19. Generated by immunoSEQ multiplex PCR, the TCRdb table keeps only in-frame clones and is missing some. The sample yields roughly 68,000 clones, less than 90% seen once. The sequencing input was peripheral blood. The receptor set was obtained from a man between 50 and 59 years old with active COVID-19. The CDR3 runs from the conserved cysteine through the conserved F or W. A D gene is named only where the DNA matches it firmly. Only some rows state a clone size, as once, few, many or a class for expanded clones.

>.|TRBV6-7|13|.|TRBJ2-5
TGTGCCAGCAGTTCGACTGGCAGTCAGACCCAGTACTTC
CASSSTGSQTQYF
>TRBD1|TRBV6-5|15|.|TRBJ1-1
TGTGCCAGCAGTAGATCCGGGACAGGGAACACTGAAGCTTTCTTT
CASSRSGTGNTEAFF
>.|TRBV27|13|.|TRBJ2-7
TGTGCCACCAAAAGGTGGGGGCGCGACGAGCAGTACTTC
CATKRWGRDEQYF
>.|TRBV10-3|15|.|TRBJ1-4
TGTGCCATCAGTGAGTCGAGAGGGGGTAATGAAAAACTGTTTTTT
CAISESRGGNEKLFF
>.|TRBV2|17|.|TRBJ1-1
TGTGCCAGCAGTGAATTCGGAGGGTGGGTCTCGAACACTGAAGCTTTCTTT
CASSEFGGWVSNTEAFF
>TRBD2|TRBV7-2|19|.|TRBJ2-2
TGTGCCAGCAGCTTAGGGTTTCGAGTACTAGCGGGAGACACCGGGGAGCTGTTTTTT
CASSLGFRVLAGDTGELFF
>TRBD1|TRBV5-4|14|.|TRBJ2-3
TGTGCCAGCAGCCCAGGGGGTGGCACAGATACGCAGTATTTT
CASSPGGGTDTQYF
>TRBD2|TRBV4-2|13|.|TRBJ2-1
TGTGCCAGCAGCCAACCAACTGGCGGGGGGAGGTTCTTC
CASSQPTGGGRFF
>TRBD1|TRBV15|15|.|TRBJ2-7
TGTGCCACCCGTTATGGTACAGGGGGGTCCTACGAGCAGTACTTC
CATRYGTGGSYEQYF
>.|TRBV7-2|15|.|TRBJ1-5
TGTGCCAGCAGCCCCGGGACACCGAGCAATCAGCCCCAGCATTTT
CASSPGTPSNQPQHF
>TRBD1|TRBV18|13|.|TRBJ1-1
TGTGCCAGCTCACCTCAGACAGGGGTTGAAGCTTTCTTT
CASSPQTGVEAFF
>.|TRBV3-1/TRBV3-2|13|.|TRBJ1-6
TGTGCCAGCAGCCAAGAAACTTGGGGCCCCCTCCACTTT
CASSQETWGPLHF
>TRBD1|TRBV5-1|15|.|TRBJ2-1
TGCGCCAGCAGCTTGGGGGACAGGGCCTACAATGAGCAGTTCTTC
CASSLGDRAYNEQFF
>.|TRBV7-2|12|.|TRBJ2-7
TGTGCCAGCAGCTCCAACAGCTACGAGCAGTACTTC
CASSSNSYEQYF
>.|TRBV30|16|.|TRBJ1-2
TGTGCCTGGAGTGGAAAATCAGGGGCGATTAACTATGGCTACACCTTC
CAWSGKSGAINYGYTF
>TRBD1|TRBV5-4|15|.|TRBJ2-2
TGTGCCAGCAGCTCCGGGACAGTCAACACCGGGGAGCTGTTTTTT
CASSSGTVNTGELFF
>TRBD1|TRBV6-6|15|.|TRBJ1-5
TGTGCCAGCACCTCCAGGACAGGGCGCAATCAGCCCCAGCATTTT
CASTSRTGRNQPQHF
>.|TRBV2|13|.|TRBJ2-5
TGTGCCAGCTCGACTAGGGGCCAAGAGACCCAGTACTTC
CASSTRGQETQYF
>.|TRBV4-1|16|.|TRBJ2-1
TGCGCCAGCAGCCAAGAAGTCGGAACTAGCTTAAATGAGCAGTTCTTC
CASSQEVGTSLNEQFF
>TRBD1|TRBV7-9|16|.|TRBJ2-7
TGTGCCAGCAGCTTAGTGGTTGGGACAGGGGCCTACGAGCAGTACTTC
CASSLVVGTGAYEQYF
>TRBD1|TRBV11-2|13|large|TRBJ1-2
TGTGCCAGCAGCCTAACAGGGGTTGAAGGCTACACCTTC
CASSLTGVEGYTF
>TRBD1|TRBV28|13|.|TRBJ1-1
TGTGCCAGCAGTTTATTTGGGACAGGCGAAGCTTTCTTT
CASSLFGTGEAFF
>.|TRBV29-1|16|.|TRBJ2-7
TGCAGCGTCCAGGGAGCCGGGACACCATCCTCCTACGAGCAGTACTTC
CSVQGAGTPSSYEQYF
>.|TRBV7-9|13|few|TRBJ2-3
TGTGCCAGCAGCCTCCTAAGCACAGATACGCAGTATTTT
CASSLLSTDTQYF
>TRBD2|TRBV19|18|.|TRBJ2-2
TGTGCCAGTAGTCCCTGGACCGGGACTAGCATTGGCACCGGGGAGCTGTTTTTT
CASSPWTGTSIGTGELFF
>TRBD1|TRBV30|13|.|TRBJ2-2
TGTGCCTGGGACAGGGGGGACACCGGGGAGCTGTTTTTT
CAWDRGDTGELFF
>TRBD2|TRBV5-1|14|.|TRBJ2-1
TGCGCCAGCAGCTCAGGGACTACCAACAATGAGCAGTTCTTC
CASSSGTTNNEQFF
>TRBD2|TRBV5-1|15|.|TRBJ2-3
TGCGCCAGCAGTCGCCTAGCGGGGAGCACAGATACGCAGTATTTT
CASSRLAGSTDTQYF
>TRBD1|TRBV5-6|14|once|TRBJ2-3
TGTGCCAGCAGTAAAACAGGGGGAGGTGATACGCAGTATTTT
CASSKTGGGDTQYF
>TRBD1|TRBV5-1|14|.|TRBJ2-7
TGCGCCAGCAGCAAGACAGGGGACCCCTACGAGCAGTACTTC
CASSKTGDPYEQYF
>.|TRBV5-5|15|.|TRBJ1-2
TGTGCCAGCAGCTTGGATGGTAGTATTAACTATGGCTACACCTTC
CASSLDGSINYGYTF
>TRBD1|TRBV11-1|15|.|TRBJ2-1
TGTGCCAGCAGCTGGACAGGGAGCTCCTACAATGAGCAGTTCTTC
CASSWTGSSYNEQFF
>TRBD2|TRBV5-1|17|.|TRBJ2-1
TGCGCCAGCAGCGATGTGATGAAGCGGGAGGGGATCAATGAGCAGTTCTTC
CASSDVMKREGINEQFF
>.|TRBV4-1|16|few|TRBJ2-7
TGCGCCAGCAGCCCCGGACCATTTGACAGCACCTACGAGCAGTACTTC
CASSPGPFDSTYEQYF
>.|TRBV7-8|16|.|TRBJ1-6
TGTGCCAGCAGCCTAGGGCCCAGAGGGGGTAATTCACCCCTCCACTTT
CASSLGPRGGNSPLHF
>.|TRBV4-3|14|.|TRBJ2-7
TGCGCCAGCAGCCAAGAGGCCAGGGTGGGCGAGCAGTACTTC
CASSQEARVGEQYF
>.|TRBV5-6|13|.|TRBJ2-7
TGTGCCAGCAGCTTAGGAGTCTCCTACGAGCAGTACTTC
CASSLGVSYEQYF
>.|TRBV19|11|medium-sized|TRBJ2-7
TGTGCCAGTAGTATCGGGGTCGAGCAGTACTTC
CASSIGVEQYF
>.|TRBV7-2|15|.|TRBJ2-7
TGTGCCAGCAGCCCTACGGCAGGGGAGACCTACGAGCAGTACTTC
CASSPTAGETYEQYF
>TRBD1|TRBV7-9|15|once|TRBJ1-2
TGTGCCAGCAGCTTAGCGGAGGACAGGTTTGATGGCTACACCTTC
CASSLAEDRFDGYTF
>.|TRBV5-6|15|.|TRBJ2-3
TGTGCCAGCAGCACATTGTCACTAAAATCAGATACGCAGTATTTT
CASSTLSLKSDTQYF
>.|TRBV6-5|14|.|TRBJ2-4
TGTGCCAGCAGCGAGGGGGGGGCCAAAAACATTCAGTACTTC
CASSEGGAKNIQYF
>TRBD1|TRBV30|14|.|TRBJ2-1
TGTGCCTGGGCCCATGCCAGGGGGTGGAATGAGCAGTTCTTC
CAWAHARGWNEQFF
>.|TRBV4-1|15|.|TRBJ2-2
TGCGCCAGCAGCCAAGTTTACTCCAACACCGGGGAGCTGTTTTTT
CASSQVYSNTGELFF
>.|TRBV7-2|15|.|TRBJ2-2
TGTGCCAGCAGCCCCGGCGGTATTCCGCCCGGGGAGCTGTTTTTT
CASSPGGIPPGELFF
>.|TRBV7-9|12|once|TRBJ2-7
TGTGCCAGCAGCTCAGGTCTCTACGAGCAGTACTTC
CASSSGLYEQYF
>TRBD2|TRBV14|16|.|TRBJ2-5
TGTGCCAGCAGCCGTAGACTAGCGGGGGGGCGAGAGACCCAGTACTTC
CASSRRLAGGRETQYF
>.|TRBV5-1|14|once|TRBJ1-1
TGCGCCAGCAGCTTACTCAGGCCGGACACTGAAGCTTTCTTT
CASSLLRPDTEAFF
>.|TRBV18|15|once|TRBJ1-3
TGTGCCAGCTCACCAATGGACAGTACTGGAAACACCATATATTTT
CASSPMDSTGNTIYF
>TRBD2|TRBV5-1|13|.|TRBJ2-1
TGCGCCAGCAGCTTAGCGGGGAGTCGTGAGCAGTTCTTC
CASSLAGSREQFF
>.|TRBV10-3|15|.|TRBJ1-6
TGTGCCACCCTAGAGGAATACTCCTATAATTCACCCCTCCACTTT
CATLEEYSYNSPLHF
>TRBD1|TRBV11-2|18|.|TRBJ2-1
TGTGCCAGCACTGAGGGGACAGGGACCCAGCGGCCTTACAATGAGCAGTTCTTC
CASTEGTGTQRPYNEQFF
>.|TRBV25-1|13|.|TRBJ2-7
TGTGCCAGCAAAGCGACTTTCACCTACGAGCAGTACTTC
CASKATFTYEQYF
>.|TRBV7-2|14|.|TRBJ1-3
TGTGCCAGCAGCTTAGTGGTGGGCGGAAACACCATATATTTT
CASSLVVGGNTIYF